The next 32 T cell receptor beta chains were all read from a single sample in a study of response to subunit inactivated influenza vaccine. TCRdb recomputed calls from the RT-PCR reads with MiXCR, one row per CDR3 protein. The sample holds under 800,000 distinct CDR3 sequences; approximately 13% are singletons and the top ten take 6% to 7%. The sample in question was PBMCs from blood, obtained about 14 days before vaccination. All receptors derive from a man in his forties or fifties who received an inactivated influenza vaccine.

V is TRBV6-1 and J is TRBJ2-7, with D maybe TRBD1 (5 bases). Trimming cost V 1 base and J 7 bases, with 14 bases left between them. Germline CDR1 and CDR2: MNHNS and SASEGT. The CDR3 is made up of 14 amino acids. Here the CDR3 DNA reads TGTGCCAGCAGTGAAGTGGCAGGGTCGAGAGAGCAGTACTTC. It encodes CASSEVAGSREQYF.

This clonotype was detected only a few times. The V and J genes are TRBV6-2 or TRBV6-3 and TRBJ2-7; D not certain. There are 15 residues in the CDR3. The germline V gene has CDR1 MNHEY and CDR2 SVGEGT. V was cut by 0 bases and J by 0 bases, with 9 bases left in between. This chain's CDR3 is CASSYSSGLSYEQYF. The CDR3 coding sequence is TGTGCCAGCAGTTACTCCTCCGGGCTCTCCTACGAGCAGTACTTC.

V and J are TRBV20-1 and TRBJ2-5, with 10 bases matching TRBD2. V dropped 4 bases and J dropped 1; count of bases not matched to a gene: 9. This CDR3 is 16 amino acids long. Germline lookup yields CDR1 DFQATT and CDR2 SNEGSKA (reference sequence). The CDR3 nucleotides are TGCAGTGCTAACCGTCTAGCGGGGGCCCCCCAAGAGACCCAGTACTTC. As protein: CSANRLAGAPQETQYF.

J is TRBJ2-5 and V is TRBV12-3 or TRBV12-4; D could derive from TRBD1 or TRBD2 (5 bases each). V dropped 6 bases and J dropped 3 bases, with 14 bases sitting between them. The CDR3 has 14 residues. The CDR3 spells CASRYRDDKETQYF. The CDR3 DNA reads as TGTGCCAGCAGGTACCGGGACGACAAAGAGACCCAGTACTTC.

This clonotype was counted ten times or more. The V call is TRBV5-1, the J call TRBJ1-1; TRBD1 aligns across 9 bases. The V gene end was trimmed by 3 bases and the J gene end by 9 bases; junction bases not matched to a gene: 9. CDR1 and CDR2 from the germline V gene are SGHRS and YFSETQ. The CDR3 sequence is 14 residues long. The CDR3 loop is CASSSGTGSFQAFF. CDR3 nucleotides: TGCGCCAGCAGCTCCGGGACAGGGAGTTTCCAAGCTTTCTTT.

This clonotype occurred a few times. The J gene is TRBJ2-2, the V gene TRBV7-2, with a tentative D call TRBD1 (7 bases). V was clipped by 6 bases and J by 8 bases, with 13 bases between them. This CDR3 has 13 residues. Germline assignment: CDR1 SGHTA and CDR2 FQGNSA. Here the CDR3 DNA reads TGTGCCAGCAGGCGGGACAGAGGGGGGGAGCTGTTTTTT. Residues: CASRRDRGGELFF. Drawing the rest from reference TRBV7-2 and TRBJ2-2, the complete variable domain is GAGVSQSPSNKVTEKGKDVELRCDPISGHTALYWYRQSLGQGLEFLIYFQGNSAPDKSGLPSDRFSAERTGGSVSTLTIQRTQQEDSAVYLCASRRDRGGELFFGEGSRLTVL.

A few counts support this clonotype. The gene calls are TRBV3-1 and TRBJ1-5, with 7 bases identical to TRBD1. The germline V gene has CDR1 LGHDT and CDR2 YNNKEL (reference sequence). The CDR3 is made up of 16 amino acids. The V gene end was trimmed by 4 bases and the J gene end by 4 bases; junction bases not matched to a gene: 10. As DNA, the CDR3 is TGTGCCAGCAGCCCCCAAAGACAGGGTAGGAATCAGCCCCAGCATTTT. As protein: CASSPQRQGRNQPQHF.

This clonotype was seen only a few times. The V and J genes are TRBV6-1 and TRBJ1-5; no clear D gene. The germline CDR1 and CDR2 sequences are MNHNS and SASEGT. The V gene lost 2 bases and the J gene lost 3 bases, with 11 bases spanning the gap. There are 15 residues in the CDR3. The CDR3 here is CASSELPRPNQPQHF. For the CDR3, the DNA is TGTGCCAGCAGTGAACTCCCCCGGCCCAATCAGCCCCAGCATTTT.

The chain recombines TRBV4-1 with TRBJ2-7, with D possibly being TRBD1 (6 bases). There are 14 residues in the CDR3. Trimming pared 3 bases from V and 3 bases from J, leaving 12 bases between. Germline V gives CDR1 MGHRA, CDR2 YSYEKL. In DNA, the CDR3 is TGCGCCAGCAGCCACCAACCGGGACACTACGAGCAGTACTTC. Protein product: CASSHQPGHYEQYF.

Worth noting for this clonotype: One end of the junction does not line up with germline, which may come from a read error. V usage is TRBV20-1 and J usage is TRBJ2-3, with a possible D match to TRBD1 (7 bases). Germline values: CDR1 DFQATT, CDR2 SNEGSKA (reference sequence). The CDR3 is 17 residues long. CDR3 protein: CCATGTVRGVDTDTQYF. The CDR3 bases are TGCTGTGCTACCGGGACAGTGAGGGGGGTTGACACAGATACGCAGTATTTT.

This chain joins TRBV25-1 and TRBJ2-3; 7 nucleotides match TRBD1. J was trimmed by 2 bases and V by 4 bases; bases with no gene match: 6. The V gene's germline CDR1 is MGHDK and CDR2 SYGVNS. The CDR3 is 15 residues long. The CDR3 bases are TGTGCCAGCAGTGGAGCCGGGACAGTCACAGATACGCAGTATTTT. Protein product: CASSGAGTVTDTQYF.

Of note for this clonotype: The junction differs from germline at one of its ends, possibly a read error. The chain recombines TRBV20-1 with TRBJ2-1, with D perhaps assigned TRBD1 or TRBD2 (5 bases each). Germline V gene data show CDR1 as DFQATT and CDR2 as SNEGSKA (reference sequence). The CDR3 is 16 residues long. The CDR3 coding sequence is TGCTGTGCTAGAGGGGTTCGGGAACACTCCTACAATGAGCAGTTCTTC. Translated, it gives CCARGVREHSYNEQFF.

The CDR3: CASSPTWGSGMREQYF. The CDR3 DNA sequence: TGTGCCAGCAGCCCCACGTGGGGCTCGGGGATGCGCGAGCAGTACTTC. V and J are TRBV12-3 or TRBV12-4 and TRBJ2-7; TRBD1 or TRBD2 may be the D gene (5 bases each). This CDR3 is 16 amino acids long. V was cut by 6 bases and J by 6 bases, with 24 bases left in between.

This clonotype was recorded a few times. J is TRBJ2-3 and V is TRBV30; the D gene could be TRBD1 or TRBD2 (5 bases each). The germline V gene has CDR1 GTSNPN and CDR2 SVGIG (reference sequence). The V end was cut by 0 bases, the J end by 4 bases, with 11 bases between. The CDR3 loop spans 14 amino acids. The CDR3 nucleotides read TGTGCCTGGAGTGTAGACGGGGCCCCAGATACGCAGTATTTT. Translated: CAWSVDGAPDTQYF.

In this sample, this clonotype turned up many times. The V and J genes are TRBV12-3 or TRBV12-4 and TRBJ2-5; D not resolved. This CDR3 comprises 14 residues. The V gene lost 6 bases and the J gene lost 4 bases, with 15 bases spanning the gap. This CDR3 is CASRLDRVSETQYF. Written as DNA, the CDR3 is TGTGCCAGCAGGTTGGACCGGGTTTCAGAGACCCAGTACTTC.

The chain uses TRBV7-2 and TRBJ2-4, with a possible D match to TRBD1 (5 bases). The CDR3 has 14 residues. Trimming left V 1 base short and J 9 bases short, with 13 bases between. CDR1 is SGHTA, CDR2 FQGNSA, per germline. The CDR3 DNA follows: TGTGCCAGCAGCTTAGTTCAGGGTGGTGTCATTCAGTACTTC. It specifies CASSLVQGGVIQYF.

This chain joins TRBV5-1 and TRBJ1-6, with TRBD1 identical over 7 bases. V shed 2 bases, J shed 2 bases, and the junction held 1 base outside the gene matches. The CDR3 extends over 15 amino acids. Germline V gene sequence: CDR1 SGHRS, CDR2 YFSETQ. The CDR3 loop reads CASSFGQAYNSPLHF. In DNA form, the CDR3 reads TGCGCCAGCAGCTTTGGACAGGCCTATAATTCACCCCTCCACTTT.

CDR3 amino acids: CASNDGLAGTSYEQYF. The CDR3 DNA reads TGCGCCAGCAATGACGGACTAGCGGGGACCTCCTACGAGCAGTACTTC. The V call is TRBV10-2, the J call TRBJ2-7, with TRBD2 identical over 12 bases. CDR3 length equals 16 residues. The trim removed 7 bases at V and 0 bases at J, leaving 7 bases unmatched. CDR1 and CDR2 (germline): WSHSY, SAAADI.

V usage is TRBV11-2 and J usage is TRBJ1-5; D uncertain. The CDR3 has 13 amino acids. The V end was cut by 5 bases, the J end by 5 bases, with 10 bases between. Germline assignment: CDR1 SGHAT and CDR2 FQNNGV. In DNA form, the CDR3 reads TGTGCCAGCAGCCTCGACCCATATCAGCCCCAGCATTTT. Protein product: CASSLDPYQPQHF.

This clonotype was detected many times. The chain joins TRBV4-1 to TRBJ2-3; D is possibly TRBD2 (5 bases). CDR1 is MGHRA and CDR2 is YSYEKL in the germline V gene. The CDR3 runs 15 residues. With 0 bases removed from V and 5 bases from J, the gap between germline ends came to 12 bases. The CDR3 sequence is CASSQDLPAGDTQYF. In DNA, the CDR3 is TGCGCCAGCAGCCAAGATCTGCCGGCGGGAGATACGCAGTATTTT.

The gene calls are TRBV6-1 and TRBJ1-3; 8 nucleotides line up with TRBD1. Losses at the gene ends were 5 bases for V and 2 bases for J; bases not matched to a gene: 2. The CDR3 is made up of 14 amino acids. Germline V gene lookup returns CDR1 MNHNS and CDR2 SASEGT. CDR3: CASSRTGTGNTIYF. CDR3 in DNA: TGTGCCAGCAGTCGGACAGGGACTGGAAACACCATATATTTT.

V is TRBV2 and J is TRBJ2-7; the match to TRBD1 covers 8 bases. Germline V gene data show CDR1 as SNHLY and CDR2 as FYNNEI. CDR3 length equals 16 residues. V lost 6 bases to trimming and J lost 3 bases; unmatched junction nucleotides: 13. The CDR3 DNA reads TGTGCCAGCAGGGAAAGGCGGACAGGGCGAATCTACGAGCAGTACTTC. The encoded protein is CASRERRTGRIYEQYF.

The chain combines TRBV7-9 with TRBJ2-1; unclear D gene. The germline V and J ends were trimmed by 5 bases and 2 bases, with 13 bases remaining between them. The CDR3 length is 15 residues. Germline V lookup: CDR1 SEHNR, CDR2 FQNEAQ (reference sequence). The CDR3 loop reads CASSAPAVAYNEQFF. CDR3 DNA: TGTGCCAGCAGCGCCCCGGCGGTTGCCTACAATGAGCAGTTCTTC.

The chain employs TRBV11-2 and TRBJ1-1; the D is unclear. V shed 2 bases and J shed 7 bases, with 8 bases lying between them. The CDR3 spans 12 residues. The germline CDR1 and CDR2 sequences are SGHAT and FQNNGV. Written as DNA, the CDR3 is TGTGCCAGCAGCTTAAGCAAGGATGAAGCTTTCTTT. Residues: CASSLSKDEAFF.

A few counts support this clonotype. The V call is TRBV3-1, the J call TRBJ2-3; D may be TRBD2 (6 bases). Trimming shortened V by 1 base and J by 4 bases, and 12 bases separated the two germline ends. CDR1 LGHDT and CDR2 YNNKEL come from the germline V gene (reference sequence). This CDR3 has 15 residues. The CDR3 DNA reads as TGTGCCAGCAGCCAAGCAGGTCTAGCGCCAGATACGCAGTATTTT. It is translated as CASSQAGLAPDTQYF.

This chain uses TRBV12-3 or TRBV12-4 with TRBJ1-3; 7 positions agree with TRBD1. The V segment lost 2 bases and the J segment 2 bases; nucleotides outside the gene matches: 6. CDR3 length: 16 amino acids. The CDR3 is CASSLYSGGTGNTIYF. CDR3 DNA sequence: TGTGCCAGCAGTTTATATTCAGGGGGTACTGGAAACACCATATATTTT.

The chain employs TRBV20-1 and TRBJ2-5; 8 bases are a match to TRBD2. Trimming removed 2 bases from V and 5 bases from J; junction bases left unmatched: 4. CDR1 and CDR2 from the germline V gene are DFQATT and SNEGSKA (reference sequence). This CDR3 is 13 amino acids long. As DNA, the CDR3 is TGCAGTGCTAGACCGGGACTAGACGAGACCCAGTACTTC. Translating gives CSARPGLDETQYF.

This clonotype has more than one count but fewer than ten. V gene TRBV20-1 combines with J gene TRBJ1-6, with TRBD1 identical over 9 bases. This CDR3 comprises 14 residues. Germline lookup yields CDR1 DFQATT and CDR2 SNEGSKA (reference sequence). V trimming: 2 bases; J trimming: 9 bases; junction bases outside the gene matches: 5. The CDR3 DNA is TGCAGTGCTAGAAGAGACAGGGGGGTTTCACCCCTCCACTTT. Protein sequence: CSARRDRGVSPLHF.

The CDR3 region is CASSQDLRQGAEYF. The DNA for the CDR3 is TGCGCCAGCAGCCAAGATCTCCGGCAGGGGGCCGAGTACTTC. This chain links TRBV4-1 with TRBJ2-7; 8 nucleotides align to TRBD1. The ends lost 0 bases at V and 11 bases at J; junction bases unmatched: 9. The CDR3 is 14 residues long. Germline CDR1 MGHRA, CDR2 YSYEKL.

This clonotype came up many times. This chain uses TRBV9 with TRBJ2-5; TRBD2 aligns across 8 bases. Germline CDR1 reads SGDLS; CDR2 reads YYNGEE. J gave up 5 bases and V 0 bases, and 3 bases lay outside the gene matches. CDR3 length: 14 residues. CDR3 sequence: CASSVDGRAETQYF. The CDR3 coding sequence is TGTGCCAGCAGCGTAGACGGGAGGGCGGAGACCCAGTACTTC.

The V gene is TRBV9, the J gene TRBJ2-2; D remains unclear. The CDR3 is 15 residues long. Germline V gene data show CDR1 as SGDLS and CDR2 as YYNGEE. V was pared by 0 bases and J by 4 bases, with 10 bases between. CDR3 nucleotide sequence: TGTGCCAGCAGCGTAGCCTCCACCGCCACCGGGGAGCTGTTTTTT. It encodes CASSVASTATGELFF.

This clonotype was counted a few times. V usage is TRBV6-5 and J usage is TRBJ2-7; 8 nucleotides match TRBD2. The CDR3 totals 14 residues. V lost 2 bases and J lost 6; bases outside the gene matches: 6. Germline CDR1 MNHEY, CDR2 SVGAGI. The CDR3 nucleotides read TGTGCCAGCAGTTACGTCGGGACTAGGGCCGAGCAGTACTTC. Translating gives CASSYVGTRAEQYF.